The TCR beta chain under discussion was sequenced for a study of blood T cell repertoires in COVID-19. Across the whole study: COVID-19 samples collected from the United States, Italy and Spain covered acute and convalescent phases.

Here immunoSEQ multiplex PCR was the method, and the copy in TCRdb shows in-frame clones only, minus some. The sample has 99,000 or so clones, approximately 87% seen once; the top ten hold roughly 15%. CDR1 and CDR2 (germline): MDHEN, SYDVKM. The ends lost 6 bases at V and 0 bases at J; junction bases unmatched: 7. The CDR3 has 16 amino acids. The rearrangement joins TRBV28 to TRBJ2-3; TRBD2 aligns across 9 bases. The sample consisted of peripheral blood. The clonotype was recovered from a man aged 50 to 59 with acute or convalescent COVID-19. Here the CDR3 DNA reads TGTGCCAGCAGGATTAGCGGGAGCGTAAGCACAGATACGCAGTATTTT. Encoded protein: CASRISGSVSTDTQYF.